Each of the 9 T cell receptor beta chains below was sequenced from the same sample in a study of lymphopenia after photon versus proton radiotherapy. Data came from immunoSEQ multiplex PCR; TCRdb stores just in-frame clones and leaves some out. The profile shows 25,000 to 30,000 clones, 80% to 90% of them singletons. Specimen: peripheral blood, collected from a patient treated with proton-based radiotherapy. These receptors were obtained from a woman aged 55-75 years with cholangiocarcinoma. Some clones in this sample may be carry-over from other donors' samples.

This sequence joins TRBV4-3 and TRBJ1-1; TRBD1 matches at 8 bases. V lost 4 bases to trimming and J lost 1 base; unmatched junction nucleotides: 5. There are 15 residues in the CDR3. CDR1 LGHNA and CDR2 YSLEER come from the germline V gene. The CDR3 region is CASSLSGGWNTEAFF. In DNA, the CDR3 is TGCGCCAGCAGCCTTTCAGGGGGCTGGAACACTGAAGCTTTCTTT.

This chain connects TRBV28 to TRBJ1-5, with D perhaps matching TRBD1 (5 bases). CDR1 is MDHEN and CDR2 is SYDVKM in the germline V gene. The CDR3 consists of 14 residues. The ends were cut back, 10 bases at V and 6 bases at J, with 19 bases in the middle. For the CDR3, the DNA is TGTGCCACCAGGGACCCATCTTACGGTCAGCCCCAGCATTTT. Translating gives CATRDPSYGQPQHF.

The chain combines TRBV5-1 with TRBJ1-3; D is unclear. Trimming took 7 bases from V and 2 from J, leaving 10 bases between them. The CDR3 has 13 amino acids. CDR1 and CDR2 from the germline V gene are SGHRS and YFSETQ. The CDR3 reads CASANSTGNTIYF. The CDR3 DNA is TGCGCCAGCGCGAACAGCACTGGAAACACCATATATTTT.

The V gene is TRBV2, the J gene TRBJ1-2; D uncertain. The V end lost 7 bases, the J end lost 2 bases, and 8 bases lay between the germline ends. This CDR3 has 12 residues. The germline CDR1 and CDR2 sequences are SNHLY and FYNNEI. The CDR3 spells CASMNHNYGYTF. The CDR3 DNA sequence: TGTGCCAGCATGAATCACAACTATGGCTACACCTTC.

V gene TRBV11-2 combines with J gene TRBJ2-1; D call uncertain. The CDR3 contains 12 residues. V lost 5 bases and J lost 12, with 14 bases in between. CDR1 and CDR2 from the germline V gene are SGHAT and FQNNGV. CDR3 sequence reads: CASSGWARRQFF. Written as DNA, the CDR3 is TGTGCCAGCAGCGGCTGGGCCAGGAGGCAGTTCTTC.

Concerning this clone itself: No conserved phenylalanine or tryptophan is present at the end of the CDR3, so a read error is the likely explanation. V gene TRBV18 combines with J gene TRBJ1-1, with TRBD1 as a possible D gene (6 bases). The CDR3 is made up of 15 amino acids. The germline V gene encodes CDR1 KGHSH and CDR2 LQKENI. V gave up 2 bases and J gave up 7 bases, with 17 bases separating them. The CDR3 DNA reads TGTGCCAGCTCACCATCCTCGGCCCCACAGGGTGAAGCTTTCTCT. This sequence encodes CASSPSSAPQGEAFS.

The V and J genes are TRBV30 and TRBJ2-5; TRBD2 agrees at 10 bases. The germline V gene has CDR1 GTSNPN and CDR2 SVGIG (reference sequence). The CDR3 has 14 residues. The ends lost 7 bases at V and 2 bases at J; junction bases unmatched: 7. As DNA, the CDR3 is TGTGCCTCGAGCGGGGGGGCTGAGCAAGAGACCCAGTACTTC. It yields the protein CASSGGAEQETQYF.

The rearrangement links TRBV7-3 to TRBJ2-5; D not resolved. V lost 2 bases, J lost 3 bases, and 4 bases lay in between. The CDR3 is 12 residues long. Germline lookup yields CDR1 SGHTA and CDR2 FQGTGA. CDR3 nucleotide sequence: TGTGCCAGCAGCTTATTTAAAGAGACCCAGTACTTC. Its protein is CASSLFKETQYF.

This clone was seen more than once but under ten times. The J gene is TRBJ2-5, the V gene TRBV7-2; the D gene could be TRBD1 or TRBD2 (5 bases each). Germline CDR1 and CDR2: SGHTA and FQGNSA. The germline V and J ends were trimmed by 5 bases and 5 bases, with 12 bases remaining between them. The CDR3 sequence is 13 residues long. The CDR3 coding sequence is TGTGCCAGCAGCGAGGGACCCCGGGAGACCCAGTACTTC. Translation: CASSEGPRETQYF.